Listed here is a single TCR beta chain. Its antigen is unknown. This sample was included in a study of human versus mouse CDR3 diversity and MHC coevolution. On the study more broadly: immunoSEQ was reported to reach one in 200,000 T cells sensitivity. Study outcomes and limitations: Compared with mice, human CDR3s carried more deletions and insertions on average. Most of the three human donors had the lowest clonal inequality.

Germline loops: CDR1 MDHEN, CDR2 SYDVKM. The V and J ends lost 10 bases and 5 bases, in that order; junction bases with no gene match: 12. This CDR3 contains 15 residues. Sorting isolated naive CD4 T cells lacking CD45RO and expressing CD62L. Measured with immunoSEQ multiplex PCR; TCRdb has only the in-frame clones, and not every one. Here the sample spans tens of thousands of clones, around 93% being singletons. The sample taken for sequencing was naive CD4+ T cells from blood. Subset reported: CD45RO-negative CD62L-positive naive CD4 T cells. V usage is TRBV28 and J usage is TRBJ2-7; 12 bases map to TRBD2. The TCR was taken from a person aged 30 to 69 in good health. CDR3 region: CATTSTSGSRHEQYF. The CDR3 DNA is TGTGCCACTACGTCGACTAGCGGGAGTCGCCACGAGCAGTACTTC.